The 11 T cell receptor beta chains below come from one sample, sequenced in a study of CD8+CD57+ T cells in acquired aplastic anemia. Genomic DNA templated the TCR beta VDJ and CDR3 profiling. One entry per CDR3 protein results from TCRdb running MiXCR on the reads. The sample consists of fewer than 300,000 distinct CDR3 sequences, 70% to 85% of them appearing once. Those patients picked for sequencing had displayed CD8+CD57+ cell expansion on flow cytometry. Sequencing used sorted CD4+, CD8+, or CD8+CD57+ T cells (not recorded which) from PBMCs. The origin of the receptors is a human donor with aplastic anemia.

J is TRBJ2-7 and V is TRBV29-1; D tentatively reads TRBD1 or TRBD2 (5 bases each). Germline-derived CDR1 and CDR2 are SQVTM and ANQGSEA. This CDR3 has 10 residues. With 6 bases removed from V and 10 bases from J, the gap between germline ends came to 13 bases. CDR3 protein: CSVDSGNQYF. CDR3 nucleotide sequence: TGCAGCGTGGACTCAGGGAATCAGTACTTC.

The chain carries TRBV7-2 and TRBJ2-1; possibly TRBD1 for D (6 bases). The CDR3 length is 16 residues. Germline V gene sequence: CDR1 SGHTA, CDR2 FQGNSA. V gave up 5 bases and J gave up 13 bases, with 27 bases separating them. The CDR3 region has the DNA TGTGCCAGCAGCCTTCAACAGGGCGCATACAACCAGTACCAGTTCTTC. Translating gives CASSLQQGAYNQYQFF.

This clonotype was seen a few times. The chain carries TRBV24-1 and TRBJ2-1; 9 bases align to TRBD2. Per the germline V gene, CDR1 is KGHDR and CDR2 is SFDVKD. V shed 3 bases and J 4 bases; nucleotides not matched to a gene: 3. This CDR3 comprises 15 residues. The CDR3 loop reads CATSDRTSGYNEQFF. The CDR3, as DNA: TGTGCCACCAGTGATAGAACTAGCGGGTACAATGAGCAGTTCTTC.

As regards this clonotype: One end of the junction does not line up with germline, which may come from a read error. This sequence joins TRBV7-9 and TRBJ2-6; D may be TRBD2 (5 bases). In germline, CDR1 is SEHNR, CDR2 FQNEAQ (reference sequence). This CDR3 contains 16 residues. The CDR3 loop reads CASSLVPGELVYGLTF. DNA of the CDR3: TGTGCCAGCAGCTTAGTACCCGGGGAGCTGGTTTATGGACTGACCTTC.

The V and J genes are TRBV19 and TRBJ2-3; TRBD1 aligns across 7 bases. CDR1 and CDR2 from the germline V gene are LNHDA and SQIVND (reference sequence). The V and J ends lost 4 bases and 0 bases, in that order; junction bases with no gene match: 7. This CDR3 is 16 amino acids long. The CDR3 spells CASSRDSAPSTDTQYF. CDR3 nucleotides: TGTGCCAGTAGTAGGGACAGCGCTCCGAGCACAGATACGCAGTATTTT.

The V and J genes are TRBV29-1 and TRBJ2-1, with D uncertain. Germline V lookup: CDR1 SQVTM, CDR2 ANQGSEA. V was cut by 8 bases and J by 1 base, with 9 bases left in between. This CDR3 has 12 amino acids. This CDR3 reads CSLDGSYNEQFF. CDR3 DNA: TGCAGCTTGGACGGATCCTACAATGAGCAGTTCTTC.

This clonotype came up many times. Written as DNA, the CDR3 is TGTGCCAGCAGCTTAGAAAGGACAGGGGGGAGCGATGAGCAGTTCTTC. Translation: CASSLERTGGSDEQFF. The chain couples TRBV11-3 to TRBJ2-1; 10 bases map to TRBD1. Germline lookup yields CDR1 SGHNT and CDR2 YENEEA. After removal of 0 bases from V and 8 bases from J, the junction contained 7 bases not matched to a gene. The CDR3 runs 16 residues.

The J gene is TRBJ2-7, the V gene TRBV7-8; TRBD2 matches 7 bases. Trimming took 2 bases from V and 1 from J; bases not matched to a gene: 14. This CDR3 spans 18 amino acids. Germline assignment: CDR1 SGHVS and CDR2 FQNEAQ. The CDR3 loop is CASSLPGGGTTLSYEQYV. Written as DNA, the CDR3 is TGTGCCAGCAGCTTACCTGGAGGCGGGACTACGCTTTCCTACGAGCAGTACGTC.

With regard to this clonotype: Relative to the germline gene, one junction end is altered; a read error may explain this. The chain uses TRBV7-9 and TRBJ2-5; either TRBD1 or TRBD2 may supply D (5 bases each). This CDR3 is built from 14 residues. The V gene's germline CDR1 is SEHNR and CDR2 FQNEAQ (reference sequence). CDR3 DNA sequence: TGTGCCAGCAGCTGTCGCTCCAGCCGAGGGACCGAGGACTTC. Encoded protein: CASSCRSSRGTEDF.

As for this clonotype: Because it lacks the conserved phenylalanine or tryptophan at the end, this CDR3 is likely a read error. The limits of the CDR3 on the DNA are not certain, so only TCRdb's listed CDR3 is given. CDR3 residues: CASGDGGANTQDLRSV. The rearrangement links TRBV2 to TRBJ2-1; TRBD1, the D gene given by the table, was not confirmed from the DNA. Germline V lookup: CDR1 SNHLY, CDR2 FYNNEI. The CDR3 totals 16 residues, both ends included.

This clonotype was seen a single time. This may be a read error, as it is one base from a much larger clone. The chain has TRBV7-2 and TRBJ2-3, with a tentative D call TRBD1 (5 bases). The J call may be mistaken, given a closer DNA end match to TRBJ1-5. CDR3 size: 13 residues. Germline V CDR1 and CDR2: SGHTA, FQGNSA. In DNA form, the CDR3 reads TGTGCCAGCGGGGACGGGGGAGGAGATACGCAGCATTTT. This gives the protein CASGDGGGDTQHF.